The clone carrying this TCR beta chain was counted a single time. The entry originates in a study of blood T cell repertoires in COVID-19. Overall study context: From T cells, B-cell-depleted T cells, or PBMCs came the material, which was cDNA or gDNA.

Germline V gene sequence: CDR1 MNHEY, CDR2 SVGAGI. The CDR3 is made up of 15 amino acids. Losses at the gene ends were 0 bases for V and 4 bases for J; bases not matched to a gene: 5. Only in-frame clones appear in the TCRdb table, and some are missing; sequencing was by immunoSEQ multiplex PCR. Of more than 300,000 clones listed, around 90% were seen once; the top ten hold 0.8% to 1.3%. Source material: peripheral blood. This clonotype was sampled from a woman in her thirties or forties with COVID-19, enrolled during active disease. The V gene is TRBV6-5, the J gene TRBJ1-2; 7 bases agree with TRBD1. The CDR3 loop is CASSYSGGGVYGYTF. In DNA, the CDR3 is TGTGCCAGCAGTTACTCTGGAGGGGGCGTCTATGGCTACACCTTC.